This T cell receptor beta chain was profiled in a study of blood T cell repertoires in COVID-19 (dated by TCRdb to 2019 to 2021). Background for the entire study: Collaborator samples came from the United States, Italy and Spain and covered acute and convalescent phases of COVID-19. Samples were obtained from the ongoing ImmuneRACE study (first 160 participants) and from some 1,200 subjects provided by 6 global collaborators. The material from the prospective study consisted of cDNA or gDNA derived from T cells, B-cell-depleted T cells, or PBMCs. Deeply sampled blood TCRbeta repertoires from subjects exposed to, actively infected with, or recovered from COVID-19 were included in the dataset. A de-identified subject ID, COVID-19 status, age in years and sex were almost always included in the sample metadata. Where available, HLA class I and class II types were obtained from metadata supplied by the sample provider rather than from assay-based typing. The repertoires were made available in a free public database intended to serve as a resource for research on the immune response to SARS-CoV-2.

Results the study describes overall, beyond this receptor: How much clinical and demographic metadata was included differed by source and by participant, and the metadata was provided uncurated.

Collaborating institutions collected whole blood in K2EDTA tubes following their own protocols. For TCRbeta analysis, collaborators shipped samples as frozen whole blood, isolated PBMCs, or DNA extracted from either of those sample types. TCRbeta CDR3 regions were amplified from genomic DNA using the immunoSEQ Assay, a bias-controlled multiplex PCR. Per the original workflow: Nucleated cell counts per sample were estimated from amplification of reference gene primers within the assay. To quantify the absolute abundance of each unique TCRbeta CDR3 rearrangement, sequence reads were collapsed and filtered. For each sample, productive Simpson clonality was calculated as the square root of Simpson's diversity index over productive rearrangements. In TCRdb, the immuneACCESS table is reduced to in-frame sequences with V and J assigned. These tables do not hold every clone; where another copy was compared, an unresolved V gene accounts for under half, and the others remain unexplained. V and J calls and clone size are copied from that table; D and trimming were computed from the DNA. The sample table lists tens of thousands of clones, 80% to 90% of them with a count of one. The ten largest clones add up to 20% of the sample.

Details on this clone: No cognate antigen has been identified for it. It has no much larger one-base neighbor in the sample; base qualities were not kept.

Sample: peripheral blood. The receptor was derived from a woman aged 65 to 85 with acute or convalescent COVID-19.

This receptor has the CDR3 CASSYSASNEKLFF. The sequenced DNA is TGTGCCAGCAGTTACTCAGCTTCTAATGAAAAACTGTTTTTT. Recombination joined TRBV6-5 with TRBJ1-4, with no confident D gene call. The CDR3 runs 14 amino acids, cysteine and phenylalanine included. The only DNA kept is the CDR3, 42 bases in frame from the first base. V lost 0 bases and J lost 3 bases; the stretch between them is 5 bases long. CDR1 MNHEY and CDR2 SVGAGI are derived from the germline V gene.